This T cell receptor (beta chain) was sequenced in a study of blood T cell repertoires in COVID-19. Participants spanned ages 18 to 89 years and resided in 20 to 30 US areas. Cohort 3 recovery required two negative PCRs, clearance, or symptom resolution. Authors' data handling: Reference gene primers were amplified, and this amplification served to estimate nucleated cell counts. Produced via immunoSEQ multiplex PCR; TCRdb's table is partial and in-frame only. V, J and clone size are taken as reported in that table, and D and trimming were inferred from the DNA itself. The sample holds about 320,000 clones, approximately 90% seen once. Sequencing was done on a sample of PBMCs or T cells enriched from blood (not recorded which). This clonotype was sampled from a woman between 18 and 30 years old who had recovered from COVID-19.

CDR3 region: CASRAGHRATDTQYF. The CDR3 DNA is TGCGCCAGCAGAGCGGGACACAGGGCCACAGATACGCAGTATTTT. The V and J genes are TRBV4-3 and TRBJ2-3; D may be TRBD2 (7 bases). The CDR3 consists of 15 residues. The germline V and J ends were trimmed by 6 bases and 2 bases, with 15 bases remaining between them. The V gene's germline CDR1 is LGHNA and CDR2 YSLEER.